This passage covers 3 T cell receptor beta chains from one sample sequenced in a study of CD8 T cells in ankylosing spondylitis (dated by TCRdb to the late 2010s). Library generation was performed with 5' RACE. The data were produced on an Illumina HiSeq 2500. TCRdb applied fastp at Q25 and MiXCR to the public reads, then kept only in-frame beta chains. Identical CDR3 protein sequences are pooled into one entry, listed with their most common genes and DNA. This sample has just under 95,000 distinct CDR3 sequences in its table, and just under 9% of those were observed once. Of the sample, 5.1% is held by the ten largest clones. The sequenced sample was blood, either unsorted or a sorted T cell fraction (not recorded which). Every receptor here comes from a male donor with ankylosing spondylitis or in good health (not recorded which).

Concerning this clonotype itself: With a much larger clone just one base away, this may be a read error. The V and J genes are TRBV5-1 and TRBJ2-2; D tentatively reads TRBD1 or TRBD2 (5 bases each). The germline CDR1 and CDR2 sequences are SGHRS and YFSETQ. The V gene lost 6 bases and the J gene lost 0 bases, with 12 bases spanning the gap. The length of the CDR3 is 15 residues. CDR3 sequence reads: CASMRGLANTGELFF. CDR3 sequence (DNA): TGCGCCAGCATGAGGGGTCTCGCGAACACCGGGGAGCTGTTTTTT.

There are many counts of this clonotype. This rearrangement joins TRBV7-2 to TRBJ2-7; D uncertain. V dropped 3 bases and J dropped 6 bases, with 12 bases sitting between them. The CDR3 covers 13 residues. Germline V gene sequence: CDR1 SGHTA, CDR2 FQGNSA. CDR3: CASSFAVLVEQYF. DNA of the CDR3: TGTGCCAGCAGCTTCGCGGTACTCGTCGAGCAGTACTTC.

This clonotype appeared many times. The CDR3 protein is CATSRTESYNEQFF. The CDR3 nucleotides read TGTGCCACCTCAAGGACGGAGTCCTACAATGAGCAGTTCTTC. The J gene is TRBJ2-1, the V gene TRBV19, with D unclear. Germline lookup yields CDR1 LNHDA and CDR2 SQIVND (reference sequence). This CDR3 is built from 14 residues. The V gene lost 10 bases and the J gene lost 1 base, with 14 bases spanning the gap.